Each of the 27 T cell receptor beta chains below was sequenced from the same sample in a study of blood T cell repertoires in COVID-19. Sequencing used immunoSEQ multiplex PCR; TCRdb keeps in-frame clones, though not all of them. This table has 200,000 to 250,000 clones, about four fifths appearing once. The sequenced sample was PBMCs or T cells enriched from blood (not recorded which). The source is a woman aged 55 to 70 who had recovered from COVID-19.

CDR3 residues: CASSFDVGGTYGYTF. The CDR3 DNA is TGTGCCAGCAGCTTCGATGTTGGGGGGACCTATGGCTACACCTTC. This rearrangement joins TRBV5-4 to TRBJ1-2; D is perhaps TRBD1 (5 bases). V gave up 2 bases and J gave up 4 bases, with 15 bases separating them. This CDR3 region has 15 residues. Per germline, CDR1 SGHNT and CDR2 YYREEE (reference sequence).

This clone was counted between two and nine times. CDR3 DNA sequence: TGCGCCAGCAGCCTAGGGACAGGGGGCGGCCAGTACTTC. Translating it yields CASSLGTGGGQYF. The V and J genes are TRBV5-1 and TRBJ2-5; 12 bases agree with TRBD1. Germline values: CDR1 SGHRS, CDR2 YFSETQ. The ends lost 4 bases at V and 10 bases at J; junction bases unmatched: 5. The CDR3 covers 13 residues.

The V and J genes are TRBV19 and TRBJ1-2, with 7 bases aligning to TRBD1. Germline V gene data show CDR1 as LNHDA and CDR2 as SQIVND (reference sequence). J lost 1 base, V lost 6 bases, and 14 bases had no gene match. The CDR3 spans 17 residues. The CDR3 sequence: CASRKQNDRDRNYGYTF. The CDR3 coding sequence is TGTGCCAGTAGGAAACAAAACGACAGGGATCGTAACTATGGCTACACCTTC.

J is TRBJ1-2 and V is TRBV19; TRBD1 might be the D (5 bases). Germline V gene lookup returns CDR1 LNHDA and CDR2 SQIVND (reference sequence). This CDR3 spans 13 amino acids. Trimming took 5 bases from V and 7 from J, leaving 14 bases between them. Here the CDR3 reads CASSALGASGYTF. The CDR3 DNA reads TGTGCCAGTAGTGCCCTAGGGGCCAGTGGCTACACCTTC. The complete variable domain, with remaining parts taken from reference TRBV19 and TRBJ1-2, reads DGGITQSPKYLFRKEGQNVTLSCEQNLNHDAMYWYRQDPGQGLRLIYYSQIVNDFQKGDIAEGYSVSREKKESFPLTVTSAQKNPTAFYLCASSALGASGYTFGSGTRLTVV.

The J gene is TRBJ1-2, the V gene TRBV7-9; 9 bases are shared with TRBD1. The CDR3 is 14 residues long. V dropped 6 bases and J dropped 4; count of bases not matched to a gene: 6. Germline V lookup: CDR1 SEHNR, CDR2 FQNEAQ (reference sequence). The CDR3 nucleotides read TGTGCCAGCAGTACAGGGGGCGCAGGCTATGGCTACACCTTC. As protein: CASSTGGAGYGYTF.

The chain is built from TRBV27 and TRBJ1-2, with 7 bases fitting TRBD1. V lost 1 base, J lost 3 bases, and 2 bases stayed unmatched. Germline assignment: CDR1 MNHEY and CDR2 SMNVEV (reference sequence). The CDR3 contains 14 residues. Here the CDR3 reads CASSLFTGDYGYTF. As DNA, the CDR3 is TGTGCCAGCAGTTTATTTACAGGGGACTATGGCTACACCTTC.

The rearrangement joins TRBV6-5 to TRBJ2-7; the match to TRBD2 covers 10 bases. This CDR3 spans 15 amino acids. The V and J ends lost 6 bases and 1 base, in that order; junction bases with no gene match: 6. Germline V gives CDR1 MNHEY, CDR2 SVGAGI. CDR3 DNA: TGTGCCAGCAGGGGGGAGACTAGCGGGTCCTACGAGCAGTACTTC. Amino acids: CASRGETSGSYEQYF.

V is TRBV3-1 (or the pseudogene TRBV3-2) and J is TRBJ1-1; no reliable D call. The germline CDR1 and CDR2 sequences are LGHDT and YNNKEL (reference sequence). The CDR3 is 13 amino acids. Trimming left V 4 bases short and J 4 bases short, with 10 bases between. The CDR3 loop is CASSLIQSTEAFF. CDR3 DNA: TGTGCCAGCAGCCTTATACAGAGCACTGAAGCTTTCTTT.

The CDR3 reads CASSPGLAGYNEQFF. CDR3 DNA: TGTGCCAGCAGCCCGGGACTAGCGGGTTACAATGAGCAGTTCTTC. This chain uses TRBV11-3 with TRBJ2-1; 12 nucleotides agree with TRBD2. Germline values: CDR1 SGHNT, CDR2 YENEEA. The CDR3 length is 15 residues. With 5 bases clipped from V and 4 bases from J, the junction kept 3 bases outside the gene matches.

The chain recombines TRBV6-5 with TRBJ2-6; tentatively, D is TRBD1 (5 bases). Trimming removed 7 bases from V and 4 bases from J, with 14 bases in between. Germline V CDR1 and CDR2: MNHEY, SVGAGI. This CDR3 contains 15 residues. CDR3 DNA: TGTGCCAGCATTATTGGGGCCGGGGGGGCCAACGTCCTGACTTTC. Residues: CASIIGAGGANVLTF.

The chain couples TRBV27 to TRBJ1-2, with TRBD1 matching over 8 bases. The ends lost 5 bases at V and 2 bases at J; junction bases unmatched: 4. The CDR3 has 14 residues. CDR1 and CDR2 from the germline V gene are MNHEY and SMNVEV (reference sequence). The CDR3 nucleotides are TGTGCCAGCAGTCAAGGACAGGGAAACTATGGCTACACCTTC. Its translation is CASSQGQGNYGYTF.

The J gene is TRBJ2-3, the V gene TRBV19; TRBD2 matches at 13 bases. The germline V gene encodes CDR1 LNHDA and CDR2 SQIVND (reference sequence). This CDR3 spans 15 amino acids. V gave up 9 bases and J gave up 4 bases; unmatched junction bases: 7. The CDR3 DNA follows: TGTGCCAGCACGACTAGCGGGAGGAGGGCAGATACGCAGTATTTT. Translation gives CASTTSGRRADTQYF.

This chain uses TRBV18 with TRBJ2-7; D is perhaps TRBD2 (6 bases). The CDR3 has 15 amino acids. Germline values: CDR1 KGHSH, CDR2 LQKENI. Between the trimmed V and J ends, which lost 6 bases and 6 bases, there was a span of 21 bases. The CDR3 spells CASSAGPGRVGEQYF. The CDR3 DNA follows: TGTGCCAGCTCTGCGGGGCCAGGGCGGGTAGGCGAGCAGTACTTC.

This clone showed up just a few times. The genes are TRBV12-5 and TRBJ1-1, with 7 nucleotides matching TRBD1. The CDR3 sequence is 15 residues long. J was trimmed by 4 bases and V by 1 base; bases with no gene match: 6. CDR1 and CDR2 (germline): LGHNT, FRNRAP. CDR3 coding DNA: TGTGCTAGTGGTTTGGGACAGGGCGAGGTCACTGAAGCTTTCTTT. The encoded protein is CASGLGQGEVTEAFF.

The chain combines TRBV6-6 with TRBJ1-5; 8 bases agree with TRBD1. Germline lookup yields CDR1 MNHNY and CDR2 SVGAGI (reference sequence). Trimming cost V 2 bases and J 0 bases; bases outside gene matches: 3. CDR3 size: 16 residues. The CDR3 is CASSYDRGYSNQPQHF. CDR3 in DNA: TGTGCCAGCAGTTACGACAGGGGATATAGCAATCAGCCCCAGCATTTT.

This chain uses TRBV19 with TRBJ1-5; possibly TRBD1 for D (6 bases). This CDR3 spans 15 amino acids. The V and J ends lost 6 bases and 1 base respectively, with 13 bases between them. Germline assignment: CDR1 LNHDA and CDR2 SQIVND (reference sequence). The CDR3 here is CASRGGGGSNQPQHF. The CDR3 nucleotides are TGTGCCAGTAGGGGAGGGGGAGGAAGCAATCAGCCCCAGCATTTT.

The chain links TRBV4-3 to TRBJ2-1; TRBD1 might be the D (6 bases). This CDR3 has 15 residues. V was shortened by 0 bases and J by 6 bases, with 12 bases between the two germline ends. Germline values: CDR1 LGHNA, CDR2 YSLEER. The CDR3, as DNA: TGCGCCAGCAGCCAAGATCGTCCAGGGGTCAATGAGCAGTTCTTC. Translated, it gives CASSQDRPGVNEQFF.

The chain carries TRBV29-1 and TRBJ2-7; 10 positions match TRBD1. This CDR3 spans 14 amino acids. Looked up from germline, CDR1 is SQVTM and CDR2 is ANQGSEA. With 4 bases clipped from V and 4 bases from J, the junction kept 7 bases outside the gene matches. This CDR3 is CSVGDRGRGYEQYF. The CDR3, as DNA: TGCAGCGTTGGAGACAGGGGGCGAGGGTACGAGCAGTACTTC.

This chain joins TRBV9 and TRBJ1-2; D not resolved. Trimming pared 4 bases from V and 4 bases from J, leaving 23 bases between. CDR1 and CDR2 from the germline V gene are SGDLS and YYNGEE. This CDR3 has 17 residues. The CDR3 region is CASSSSLAREVGYGYTF. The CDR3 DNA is TGTGCCAGCAGCTCCAGCCTGGCGCGGGAAGTTGGCTATGGCTACACCTTC.

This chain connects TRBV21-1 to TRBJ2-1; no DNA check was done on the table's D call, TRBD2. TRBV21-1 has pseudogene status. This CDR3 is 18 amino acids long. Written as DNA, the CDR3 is TGTGCCAGCAGCAAAGAGGGACTACCCTTGAGCTCCTACAATGAGCAGTTCTTC. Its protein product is CASSKEGLPLSSYNEQFF.

The CDR3 sequence: CASSSGGHSSYEQYF. The CDR3 nucleotides read TGTGCCAGCAGCTCGGGGGGGCATTCCTCCTACGAGCAGTACTTC. The V call is TRBV11-2, the J call TRBJ2-7; TRBD2 matches at 8 bases. CDR3 length: 15 residues. The ends lost 4 bases at V and 0 bases at J; junction bases unmatched: 5. CDR1 is SGHAT, CDR2 FQNNGV, per germline.

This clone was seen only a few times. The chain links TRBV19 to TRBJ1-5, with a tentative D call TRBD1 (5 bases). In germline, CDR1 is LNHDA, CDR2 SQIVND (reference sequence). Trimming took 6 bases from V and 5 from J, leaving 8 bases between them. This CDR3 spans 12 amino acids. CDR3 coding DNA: TGTGCCAGTAGGACAGACCATCAGCCCCAGCATTTT. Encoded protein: CASRTDHQPQHF.

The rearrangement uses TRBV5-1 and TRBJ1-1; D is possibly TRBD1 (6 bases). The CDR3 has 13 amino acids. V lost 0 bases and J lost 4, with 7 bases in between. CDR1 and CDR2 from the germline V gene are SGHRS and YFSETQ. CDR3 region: CASSLEGVTEAFF. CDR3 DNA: TGCGCCAGCAGCTTGGAGGGGGTCACTGAAGCTTTCTTT.

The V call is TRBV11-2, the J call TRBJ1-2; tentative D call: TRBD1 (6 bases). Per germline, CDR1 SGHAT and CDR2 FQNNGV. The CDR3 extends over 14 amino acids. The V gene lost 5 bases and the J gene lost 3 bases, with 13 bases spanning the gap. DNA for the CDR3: TGTGCCAGCAGCCAAGGGGGGGCCTACTATGGCTACACCTTC. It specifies CASSQGGAYYGYTF.

The CDR3 spells CASSMDRDNSPLHF. The CDR3 DNA sequence: TGTGCCAGTAGTATGGACAGGGATAATTCACCCCTCCACTTT. The V and J genes are TRBV19 and TRBJ1-6, with TRBD1 identical over 8 bases. This CDR3 spans 14 amino acids. V shed 3 bases and J 5 bases; nucleotides not matched to a gene: 0. The germline CDR1 and CDR2 sequences are LNHDA and SQIVND (reference sequence).

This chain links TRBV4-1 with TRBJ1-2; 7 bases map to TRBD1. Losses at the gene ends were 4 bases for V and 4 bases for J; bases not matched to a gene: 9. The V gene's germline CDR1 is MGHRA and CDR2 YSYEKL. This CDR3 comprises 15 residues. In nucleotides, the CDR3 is TGCGCCAGCAGCCCGGGACAGATTGTTAGCTATGGCTACACCTTC. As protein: CASSPGQIVSYGYTF.

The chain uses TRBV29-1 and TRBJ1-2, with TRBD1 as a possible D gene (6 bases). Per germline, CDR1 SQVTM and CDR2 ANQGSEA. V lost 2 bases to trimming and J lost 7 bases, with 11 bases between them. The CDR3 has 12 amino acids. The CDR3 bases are TGCAGCGTTGAAACGGGCAGGGGTGGCTACACCTTC. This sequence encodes CSVETGRGGYTF.